This T cell receptor (beta chain) was observed in a study of beta chain features in type 1 diabetes. Study results and caveats: Shorter TCRB CDR3s, moderately but significantly so, marked every one of the four CD4+ subsets in Type 1 diabetes patients.

The V segment lost 5 bases and the J segment 4 bases; nucleotides outside the gene matches: 3. This CDR3 is 15 amino acids long. Germline CDR1 reads SEHNR; CDR2 reads FQNEAQ (reference sequence). TCRB transcripts that were expressed got sequenced, as all of the isolated RNA had been reverse transcribed. TCRdb keeps only in-frame clones here, not all; method: immunoSEQ multiplex PCR. The sample has 200,000 to 250,000 clones; 14% are singletons. Comment on this clone: The antigen is unknown.

The chain is built from TRBV7-9 and TRBJ2-1; the match to TRBD1 covers 12 bases. The origin of this receptor is a man younger than 40 with type 1 diabetes. Material for sequencing was naive CD4+ T cells from blood. CDR3 sequence reads: CASSLGQGAYNEQFF. CDR3 nucleotide sequence: TGTGCCAGCAGCCTGGGACAGGGGGCTTACAATGAGCAGTTCTTC.